This T cell receptor beta chain stems from a study of technical replicates of blood from a few donors. The germline CDR1 and CDR2 sequences are SGHAT and FQDESV (reference sequence). This CDR3 region has 11 residues. The V and J ends lost 3 bases and 8 bases respectively, with 6 bases between them. Generated by immunoSEQ multiplex PCR, the TCRdb table keeps only in-frame clones and is missing some. The table has about 82,000 clones, roughly 95% seen once; the top ten hold around 0.38%. The rearrangement uses TRBV11-1 and TRBJ2-3, with D tentatively TRBD2 (5 bases). The sequence was obtained from a human donor in good health. Material: T cells isolated from PBMCs. This CDR3 reads CASSFGGTQYF. The CDR3 DNA reads TGTGCCAGCAGCTTCGGAGGTACGCAGTATTTT.